The 21 T cell receptor beta chains reported below all come from one sample, sequenced in a study of control samples from healthy donors and cancer patients. Generated by immunoSEQ multiplex PCR, the TCRdb table keeps only in-frame clones and is missing some. In the table there are some 100,000 clones, approximately 93% of which are singletons. Material for sequencing was blood. These receptors originate from a man aged 18 to 29 in good health.

The V and J genes are TRBV6-2 or TRBV6-3 and TRBJ2-3, with D perhaps assigned TRBD1 or TRBD2 (6 bases each). Germline CDR1 reads MNHEY; CDR2 reads SVGEGT. CDR3 length: 14 residues. The V end was cut by 0 bases, the J end by 8 bases, with 12 bases between. The CDR3 loop reads CASSYSGGFGTQYF. Here the CDR3 DNA reads TGTGCCAGCAGTTACTCAGGGGGGTTTGGTACGCAGTATTTT.

The genes are TRBV7-2 and TRBJ1-2; D is undetermined. This CDR3 is built from 12 residues. V dropped 2 bases and J dropped 6 bases, with 7 bases sitting between them. Germline V gene sequence: CDR1 SGHTA, CDR2 FQGNSA. As DNA, the CDR3 is TGTGCCAGCAGCTTATACGGGGATGGCTACACCTTC. Translation gives CASSLYGDGYTF.

The chain links TRBV29-1 to TRBJ2-7, with 10 bases that match TRBD2. The V segment lost 6 bases and the J segment 4 bases; nucleotides outside the gene matches: 12. Germline lookup yields CDR1 SQVTM and CDR2 ANQGSEA. The CDR3 loop spans 15 amino acids. Here the CDR3 DNA reads TGCAGCGTGACTAGCGGGTACCCTATTGGTTACGAGCAGTACTTC. It specifies CSVTSGYPIGYEQYF.

A few counts support this clone. This chain uses TRBV5-1 with TRBJ1-2; D not certain. Per the germline V gene, CDR1 is SGHRS and CDR2 is YFSETQ. CDR3 length: 15 amino acids. Trimming removed 0 bases at V and 0 bases at J, with 9 bases between. Written as DNA, the CDR3 is TGCGCCAGCAGCTTGGGCTCGGAAACTAACTATGGCTACACCTTC. Translation: CASSLGSETNYGYTF.

The chain couples TRBV9 to TRBJ2-1; D is perhaps TRBD1 or TRBD2 (6 bases each). CDR3 size: 16 residues. Germline CDR1 SGDLS, CDR2 YYNGEE. The V end was cut by 2 bases, the J end by 7 bases, with 19 bases between. The CDR3 sequence is CASSVGMGGPGNEQFF. The CDR3 coding sequence is TGTGCCAGCAGCGTGGGTATGGGGGGCCCAGGGAATGAGCAGTTCTTC.

The V call is TRBV29-1, the J call TRBJ1-2, with 9 nucleotides matching TRBD1. CDR3 size: 16 residues. J gave up 2 bases and V 4 bases, and 11 bases lay outside the gene matches. CDR1 SQVTM and CDR2 ANQGSEA come from the germline V gene. The chain's CDR3 is CSVVVWDRDDNYGYTF. In nucleotides, the CDR3 is TGCAGCGTTGTGGTCTGGGACAGGGACGACAACTATGGCTACACCTTC.

This clone is a singleton in its sample. The chain couples TRBV7-9 to TRBJ1-5; 8 bases fit TRBD1. Germline V gene data show CDR1 as SEHNR and CDR2 as FQNEAQ (reference sequence). The V segment lost 4 bases and the J segment 4 bases; nucleotides outside the gene matches: 12. The CDR3 spans 17 residues. The CDR3 protein is CASSSPTWTGPNQPQHF. For the CDR3, the DNA is TGTGCCAGCAGCTCGCCGACTTGGACAGGGCCGAATCAGCCCCAGCATTTT.

The chain has TRBV4-1 and TRBJ2-2; 8 nucleotides align to TRBD1. V trimming: 4 bases; J trimming: 6 bases; junction bases outside the gene matches: 16. Germline lookup yields CDR1 MGHRA and CDR2 YSYEKL. The CDR3 is 18 residues long. The CDR3 region has the DNA TGCGCCAGCAGCCCGCACCCCAAAGACAGGGGTAGAGCCGGGGAGCTGTTTTTT. Translating gives CASSPHPKDRGRAGELFF.

The rearrangement uses TRBV20-1 and TRBJ1-1; TRBD1 might be the D (6 bases). Trimming took 6 bases from V and 7 from J, leaving 12 bases between them. The germline gives CDR1 DFQATT, CDR2 SNEGSKA (reference sequence). This CDR3 contains 11 residues. The CDR3 protein is CSARRQVEAFF. The CDR3 bases are TGCAGTGCCCGTAGACAGGTTGAAGCTTTCTTT.

V and J are TRBV19 and TRBJ1-5, with 9 bases fitting TRBD1. V was pared by 5 bases and J by 4 bases, with 6 bases of the junction left unmatched. The CDR3 is 15 residues long. Germline CDR1 is LNHDA and CDR2 is SQIVND (reference sequence). The CDR3 is CASSDPGQGNQPQHF. CDR3 in DNA: TGTGCCAGTAGTGACCCGGGACAGGGTAATCAGCCCCAGCATTTT. Combining the CDR3 with reference TRBV19 and TRBJ1-5 gives the whole variable domain DGGITQSPKYLFRKEGQNVTLSCEQNLNHDAMYWYRQDPGQGLRLIYYSQIVNDFQKGDIAEGYSVSREKKESFPLTVTSAQKNPTAFYLCASSDPGQGNQPQHFGDGTRLSIL.

The V call is TRBV6-5, the J call TRBJ2-7; 10 bases match TRBD2. Unmatched junction bases numbered 10, after V lost 4 bases and J lost 7 bases. Germline CDR1 MNHEY, CDR2 SVGAGI. This CDR3 has 15 amino acids. CDR3 coding DNA: TGTGCCAGCAGTTCTGCGACTAGCGGGTCAGGGGAGCAGTACTTC. Translating gives CASSSATSGSGEQYF.

This chain connects TRBV28 to TRBJ1-6, with D hard to call. The V end was cut by 6 bases, the J end by 8 bases, with 8 bases between. The CDR3 sequence is 12 residues long. Germline V CDR1 and CDR2: MDHEN, SYDVKM. CDR3 sequence (DNA): TGTGCCAGCAGGTCCCGGTATTCACCCCTCCACTTT. This codes for CASRSRYSPLHF.

The chain is built from TRBV2 and TRBJ1-2, with TRBD1 matching over 9 bases. J was trimmed by 5 bases and V by 8 bases; bases with no gene match: 9. Germline CDR1 SNHLY, CDR2 FYNNEI. There are 14 residues in the CDR3. The CDR3 nucleotides are TGTGCCAGCTACGGGGACAGGGAAGGGTATGGCTACACCTTC. This codes for CASYGDREGYGYTF. Full variable domain (rest looked up from reference TRBV2 and TRBJ1-2): EPEVTQTPSHQVTQMGQEVILRCVPISNHLYFYWYRQILGQKVEFLVSFYNNEISEKSEIFDDQFSVERPDGSNFTLKIRSTKLEDSAMYFCASYGDREGYGYTFGSGTRLTVV.

The chain joins TRBV14 to TRBJ1-1, with no clear D. CDR1 and CDR2 from the germline V gene are SGHDN and FVKESK. The length of the CDR3 is 13 residues. V lost 2 bases and J 1 base, leaving 5 bases between the germline ends. DNA of the CDR3: TGTGCCAGCAGCCAATTGAGGAACACTGAAGCTTTCTTT. Its protein is CASSQLRNTEAFF.

This chain connects TRBV5-4 to TRBJ1-4; TRBD1 might be the D (6 bases). V lost 10 bases and J 7 bases, leaving 17 bases between the germline ends. This CDR3 spans 13 amino acids. Germline CDR1 reads SGHNT; CDR2 reads YYREEE (reference sequence). CDR3 amino acids: CAGGRGPGEKLFF. The CDR3 DNA follows: TGTGCCGGGGGGCGCGGCCCGGGTGAAAAACTGTTTTTT.

This clone was detected many times. The CDR3 DNA sequence: TGCAGCGTTGATGGTTCGGTGCGGGGCCTAGGTCTGTTCTTC. Translating gives CSVDGSVRGLGLFF. J is TRBJ2-1 and V is TRBV29-1; D perhaps matches TRBD2 (6 bases). In germline, CDR1 is SQVTM, CDR2 ANQGSEA. This CDR3 is 14 amino acids long. Trimming stripped 3 bases from V and 15 bases from J, with 24 bases between.

The chain is built from TRBV2 and TRBJ1-2, with D perhaps TRBD1 (6 bases). In germline, CDR1 is SNHLY, CDR2 FYNNEI. V was trimmed by 4 bases and J by 4 bases, leaving 13 bases between them. This CDR3 spans 14 amino acids. The chain's CDR3 is CASSVTGQSYGYTF. The CDR3 coding sequence is TGTGCCAGCAGTGTGACAGGACAATCCTATGGCTACACCTTC.

The rearrangement uses TRBV5-6 and TRBJ2-7, with D perhaps TRBD1 or TRBD2 (6 bases each). Germline-derived CDR1 and CDR2 are SGHDT and YYEEEE. V was cut by 4 bases and J by 4 bases, with 24 bases left in between. The CDR3 runs 17 residues. The CDR3 nucleotides are TGTGCCAGCAGCCCAGCGTCTACGGGGGCTTACACTTACGAGCAGTACTTC. It translates to CASSPASTGAYTYEQYF.

Only a few counts were recorded for this clone. The chain employs TRBV7-2 and TRBJ1-3, with TRBD1 identical over 7 bases. The CDR3 spans 15 residues. In germline, CDR1 is SGHTA, CDR2 FQGNSA. Unmatched junction bases numbered 4, after V lost 3 bases and J lost 2 bases. The CDR3 coding sequence is TGTGCCAGCAGCTTCGGGGGACAGACTGGAAACACCATATATTTT. Its translation is CASSFGGQTGNTIYF. Combining the CDR3 with reference TRBV7-2 and TRBJ1-3 gives the whole variable domain GAGVSQSPSNKVTEKGKDVELRCDPISGHTALYWYRQSLGQGLEFLIYFQGNSAPDKSGLPSDRFSAERTGGSVSTLTIQRTQQEDSAVYLCASSFGGQTGNTIYFGEGSWLTVV.

The chain employs TRBV4-2 and TRBJ1-2; D is possibly TRBD1 (5 bases). The CDR3 is made up of 11 amino acids. V lost 6 bases and J lost 10, with 12 bases in between. Germline lookup yields CDR1 LGHNA and CDR2 YNFKEQ. CDR3: CASRGGIHYTF. As DNA, the CDR3 is TGTGCCAGCAGGGGGGGGATTCACTACACCTTC.

The V gene is TRBV6-5, the J gene TRBJ1-6; the D is unclear. There are 14 residues in the CDR3. V was trimmed by 7 bases and J by 5 bases, leaving 12 bases between them. Germline values: CDR1 MNHEY, CDR2 SVGAGI. CDR3 nucleotides: TGTGCCAGCATGAGAACAGTCAATAATTCACCCCTCCACTTT. Translated, it gives CASMRTVNNSPLHF.